Below, one TCR beta chain is given with its context. This entry comes from a study of blood T cell repertoires in COVID-19. The protocol was immunoSEQ multiplex PCR, while the TCRdb copy is restricted to in-frame clones and leaves out a portion. The table records 140,000 to 150,000 clones, 80% to 90% of them present only once. This CDR3 has 12 amino acids. Germline lookup yields CDR1 SNHLY and CDR2 FYNNEI. V lost 8 bases and J lost 8, with 15 bases in between. What was sequenced was peripheral blood. The receptor's source is a woman aged 60-75 years with COVID-19, enrolled during active disease. The chain carries TRBV2 and TRBJ1-2; D gene ambiguous. This chain's CDR3 is CASRPELVGYTF. DNA of the CDR3: TGTGCCAGCCGGCCGGAGTTAGTAGGCTACACCTTC.